This record looks at one T cell receptor (beta chain) sequence and its context. Its target is unknown. CD45RA-negative memory and CD45RA+ naive subsets were split from the CD4+ cells. TCRdb's table, derived via immunoSEQ multiplex PCR, lists solely in-frame clones and lacks some. Found here are a few million clones, approximately 94% of them singletons; the top ten hold roughly 0.13%. This entry belongs to a study of shared clonotypes between healthy human individuals. Findings of the study overall: Having only a few donors restricted how much genetic and exposure-history diversity was captured.

Trimming left V 8 bases short and J 4 bases short, with 17 bases between. Looked up from germline, CDR1 is MNHEY and CDR2 is SMNVEV (reference sequence). There are 14 residues in the CDR3. The sequenced sample was naive CD4+ T cells sorted from blood. The subset is: CD45RA+ positively selected. This sequence was found in a man younger than 30 in good health. The chain couples TRBV27 to TRBJ2-5; D gene unclear. CDR3 in amino acids: CASRAFAGGETQYF. CDR3 DNA: TGTGCCAGCCGTGCGTTTGCTGGTGGAGAGACCCAGTACTTC.